This T cell receptor beta chain appears in the sequencing data of a study of post-analysis software for immune sequencing data. The CDR3 runs to 15 residues. Trimming pared 3 bases from V and 3 bases from J, leaving 12 bases between. CDR1 and CDR2 (germline): LNHDA, SQIVND (reference sequence). cDNA libraries for TCR beta contained unique molecular identifiers. TCRdb analysed the PCR reads with MiXCR anew, one entry per CDR3 protein. The sample carries approximately 160,000 distinct CDR3 sequences, approximately 30% recorded once. Regarding this clonotype: As yet, its antigen is unknown.

Study observations and caveats: Multiple sclerosis was associated with a significant reduction in normalized Chao1 diversity relative to controls. TRBV segments more frequent in patients than in controls numbered several and included TRBV5-6, TRBV5-1 and TRBV20-1.

The source of this sequence is a girl between 10 and 17 years old with multiple sclerosis. The rearrangement uses TRBV19 and TRBJ1-5; D not certain. The sequenced sample consisted of blood. Written as DNA, the CDR3 is TGTGCCAGTAGTATTCAGGTCCAGGCCAATCAGCCCCAGCATTTT. As protein: CASSIQVQANQPQHF.